These 20 T cell receptor beta chains share one sample of origin, sequenced in a study of cytomegalovirus exposure and HLA in healthy donors (dated 2017 in TCRdb). Library creation used the immunoSEQ multiplex PCR assay. The multiplex PCR relied on a mix of 60 forward primers for TCR Vbeta segments and 13 reverse primers for TCR Jbeta segments. Entries here come from immuneACCESS through TCRdb and include only in-frame sequences with V and J called. Some clones fail to appear in such tables; in the studies checked, an unresolved V gene covers under half of the shortfall, and the cause of the remainder is unknown. The sample table lists approximately 240,000 clones, around 89% of them with a count of one. The top ten clonotypes cover 0.9% to 1.1% of the sample. Sequenced input: PBMCs. These receptors were taken from a woman under 30 in good health and CMV-seronegative.

The gene calls are TRBV5-4 and TRBJ1-2; TRBD1 is a possible D gene (6 bases). Per the germline V gene, CDR1 is SGHNT and CDR2 is YYREEE (reference sequence). CDR3 length: 14 amino acids. Trimming removed 5 bases from V and 8 bases from J, with 19 bases in between. In DNA, the CDR3 is TGTGCCAGCAGGCTAGGTAACAGGGTCCGCGGCTACACCTTC. Its protein product is CASRLGNRVRGYTF.

The rearrangement links TRBV7-3 to TRBJ2-7; 9 positions agree with TRBD1. This CDR3 has 14 residues. V was pared by 5 bases and J by 2 bases, with 4 bases of the junction left unmatched. Per the germline V gene, CDR1 is SGHTA and CDR2 is FQGTGA. This CDR3 is CASSVDRGTYEQYF. The CDR3 DNA reads as TGTGCCAGCAGCGTGGACAGGGGAACCTACGAGCAGTACTTC.

The chain combines TRBV2 with TRBJ2-1; 8 positions match TRBD1. V lost 4 bases, J lost 7 bases, and 3 bases stayed unmatched. The CDR3 contains 13 residues. Germline CDR1 reads SNHLY; CDR2 reads FYNNEI. CDR3 protein: CASSGQGLNEQFF. CDR3 sequence (DNA): TGTGCCAGCAGTGGACAGGGGTTGAATGAGCAGTTCTTC.

Details on this clone: A junction end diverges from the germline sequence, so it may reflect a read error. This chain uses TRBV6-1 with TRBJ2-6; 7 bases line up with TRBD1. Germline lookup yields CDR1 MNHNS and CDR2 SASEGT. This CDR3 is 17 amino acids long. Here the CDR3 reads CASSEVNRGSGANGLTF. CDR3 coding DNA: TGTGCCAGCAGTGAGGTCAACAGGGGTTCTGGGGCCAACGGCCTGACTTTC.

The V and J genes are TRBV7-2 and TRBJ1-1; D may be TRBD1 (6 bases). Germline lookup yields CDR1 SGHTA and CDR2 FQGNSA. Trimming stripped 4 bases from V and 6 bases from J, with 15 bases between. The CDR3 is made up of 14 amino acids. The DNA of the CDR3 is TGTGCCAGCAGCTCGAACAAACAGGGACCTGAAGCTTTCTTT. Translation: CASSSNKQGPEAFF.

V is TRBV7-7 and J is TRBJ2-7, with 7 bases that match TRBD1. Germline-derived CDR1 and CDR2 are SSHAT and FNYEAQ (reference sequence). This CDR3 comprises 14 residues. The trim removed 3 bases at V and 2 bases at J, leaving 4 bases unmatched. Written as DNA, the CDR3 is TGTGCCAGCAGCTTCCCTAGGGGGCCCTACGAGCAGTACTTC. As protein: CASSFPRGPYEQYF.

The chain has TRBV19 and TRBJ2-7, with 7 bases identical to TRBD1. The CDR3 is 15 residues long. Germline CDR1 LNHDA, CDR2 SQIVND (reference sequence). The V segment lost 3 bases and the J segment 1 base; nucleotides outside the gene matches: 6. CDR3 bases: TGTGCCAGTAGTATGCAGAACAGGGGATCCTACGAGCAGTACTTC. It is translated as CASSMQNRGSYEQYF.

J is TRBJ2-2 and V is TRBV4-1, with 7 bases identical to TRBD2. The germline gives CDR1 MGHRA, CDR2 YSYEKL. Trimming cost V 0 bases and J 5 bases; bases outside gene matches: 6. This CDR3 region has 16 residues. The CDR3 region is CASSQDPSGKTGELFF. CDR3 nucleotides: TGCGCCAGCAGCCAAGATCCTAGCGGAAAGACCGGGGAGCTGTTTTTT.

This clone appeared once. The chain has TRBV27 and TRBJ1-3, with 8 nucleotides matching TRBD1. This CDR3 has 19 residues. Germline-derived CDR1 and CDR2 are MNHEY and SMNVEV (reference sequence). The ends lost 4 bases at V and 0 bases at J; junction bases unmatched: 14. The CDR3 coding sequence is TGTGCCAGCAGTTCCCGACCCGTCACAGGGGGATTCTCTGGAAACACCATATATTTT. Amino acids: CASSSRPVTGGFSGNTIYF.

The chain combines TRBV13 with TRBJ2-7; TRBD2 matches at 9 bases. Per the germline V gene, CDR1 is PRHDT and CDR2 is FYEKMQ (reference sequence). The V segment lost 5 bases and the J segment 2 bases; nucleotides outside the gene matches: 4. The CDR3 covers 14 residues. DNA for the CDR3: TGTGCCAGCAGCGATCGACTAGCGGCCTACGAGCAGTACTTC. As protein: CASSDRLAAYEQYF.

This rearrangement joins TRBV2 to TRBJ1-2; D might be TRBD1 (6 bases). V lost 7 bases and J lost 6, with 18 bases in between. The CDR3 consists of 14 residues. CDR1 is SNHLY, CDR2 FYNNEI, per germline. CDR3 region: CASNRNRARDGYTF. In DNA, the CDR3 is TGTGCCAGCAATCGAAACAGGGCTAGGGATGGCTACACCTTC. Using reference TRBV2 and TRBJ1-2 for the parts outside the CDR3, the full variable domain is EPEVTQTPSHQVTQMGQEVILRCVPISNHLYFYWYRQILGQKVEFLVSFYNNEISEKSEIFDDQFSVERPDGSNFTLKIRSTKLEDSAMYFCASNRNRARDGYTFGSGTRLTVV.

V usage is TRBV18 and J usage is TRBJ2-4; a weak D match, TRBD2 (5 bases). CDR1 is KGHSH, CDR2 LQKENI, per germline. The CDR3 is 14 amino acids. V lost 1 base to trimming and J lost 5 bases, with 9 bases between them. The CDR3 loop is CASSPLSGENIQYF. The CDR3 bases are TGTGCCAGCTCACCACTATCCGGGGAAAACATTCAGTACTTC.

The gene calls are TRBV5-1 and TRBJ2-6; no firm D call. Germline V gene sequence: CDR1 SGHRS, CDR2 YFSETQ. There are 16 residues in the CDR3. Trimming cost V 1 base and J 2 bases, with 10 bases left between them. CDR3 coding DNA: TGCGCCAGCAGCTTGACGGGTTCCCCTGGGGCCAACGTCCTGACTTTC. It specifies CASSLTGSPGANVLTF.

This clone appeared a single time. This rearrangement joins TRBV11-3 to TRBJ1-1; 8 positions agree with TRBD1. Germline-derived CDR1 and CDR2 are SGHNT and YENEEA. V was pared by 5 bases and J by 4 bases, with 3 bases of the junction left unmatched. This CDR3 comprises 13 residues. The CDR3 nucleotides read TGTGCCAGCAGCCAGGGGGCCGGCACTGAAGCTTTCTTT. Translating it yields CASSQGAGTEAFF.

This chain links TRBV11-2 with TRBJ2-1; 10 nucleotides agree with TRBD2. V was clipped by 1 base and J by 3 bases; unmatched bases: 0. Germline values: CDR1 SGHAT, CDR2 FQNNGV. The CDR3 covers 15 residues. This chain's CDR3 is CASSLASGGYNEQFF. As DNA, the CDR3 is TGTGCCAGCAGCTTAGCTAGCGGGGGCTACAATGAGCAGTTCTTC.

This clone was detected only once. This chain connects TRBV7-2 to TRBJ1-5, with D perhaps TRBD1 (6 bases). CDR1 is SGHTA and CDR2 is FQGNSA in the germline V gene. The CDR3 covers 15 residues. Trimming stripped 6 bases from V and 2 bases from J, with 14 bases between. The CDR3 reads CASSSTGMRNQPQHF. For the CDR3, the DNA is TGTGCCAGCAGTTCAACAGGGATGCGCAATCAGCCCCAGCATTTT.

This chain joins TRBV4-2 and TRBJ2-5, with a tentative D call TRBD2 (5 bases). The V end lost 8 bases, the J end lost 3 bases, and 16 bases lay between the germline ends. The CDR3 is 14 amino acids. CDR1 and CDR2 (germline): LGHNA, YNFKEQ. Here the CDR3 reads CASASETGKETQYF. DNA for the CDR3: TGTGCCAGCGCCTCGGAGACGGGGAAAGAGACCCAGTACTTC.

V gene TRBV5-6 combines with J gene TRBJ1-2, with 7 bases fitting TRBD1. Germline values: CDR1 SGHDT, CDR2 YYEEEE. Losses at the gene ends were 1 base for V and 8 bases for J; bases not matched to a gene: 5. This CDR3 comprises 13 residues. The DNA for the CDR3 is TGTGCCAGCAGCTTGAAGGGGGCGCACGGCTACACCTTC. Amino acid sequence: CASSLKGAHGYTF. The full variable domain, its missing parts supplied by reference TRBV5-6 and TRBJ1-2, is DAGVTQSPTHLIKTRGQQVTLRCSPKSGHDTVSWYQQALGQGPQFIFQYYEEEERQRGNFPDRFSGHQFPNYSSELNVNALLLGDSALYLCASSLKGAHGYTFGSGTRLTVV.

The chain recombines TRBV5-1 with TRBJ2-1; D is ambiguous. Germline V gene data show CDR1 as SGHRS and CDR2 as YFSETQ. The CDR3 is 13 amino acids. Trimming pared 3 bases from V and 0 bases from J, leaving 4 bases between. The CDR3 sequence: CASSSSSYNEQFF. In DNA, the CDR3 is TGCGCCAGCAGCTCTTCCTCCTACAATGAGCAGTTCTTC.

The chain links TRBV6-5 to TRBJ1-2; D might be TRBD1 (5 bases). The CDR3 has 13 residues. Looked up from germline, CDR1 is MNHEY and CDR2 is SVGAGI. With 6 bases removed from V and 2 bases from J, the gap between germline ends came to 10 bases. The CDR3 is CASSKGVNYGYTF. The CDR3 DNA is TGTGCCAGCAGCAAAGGGGTCAACTATGGCTACACCTTC.